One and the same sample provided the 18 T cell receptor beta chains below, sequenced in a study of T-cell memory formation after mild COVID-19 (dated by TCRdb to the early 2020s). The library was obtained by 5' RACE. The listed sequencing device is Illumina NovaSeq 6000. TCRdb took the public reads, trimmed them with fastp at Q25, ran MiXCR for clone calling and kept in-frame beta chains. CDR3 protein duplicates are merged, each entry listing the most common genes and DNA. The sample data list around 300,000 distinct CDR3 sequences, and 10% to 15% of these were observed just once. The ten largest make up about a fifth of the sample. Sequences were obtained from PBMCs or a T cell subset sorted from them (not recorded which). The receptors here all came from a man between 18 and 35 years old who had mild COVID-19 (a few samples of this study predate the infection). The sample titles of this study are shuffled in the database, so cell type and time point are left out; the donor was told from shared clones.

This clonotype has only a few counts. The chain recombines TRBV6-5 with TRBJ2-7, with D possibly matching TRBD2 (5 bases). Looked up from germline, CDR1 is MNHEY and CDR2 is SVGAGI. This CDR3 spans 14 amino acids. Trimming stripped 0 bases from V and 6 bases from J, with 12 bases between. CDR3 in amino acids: CASSYSTTGGEQYF. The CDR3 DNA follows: TGTGCCAGCAGTTACTCGACTACGGGCGGCGAGCAGTACTTC.

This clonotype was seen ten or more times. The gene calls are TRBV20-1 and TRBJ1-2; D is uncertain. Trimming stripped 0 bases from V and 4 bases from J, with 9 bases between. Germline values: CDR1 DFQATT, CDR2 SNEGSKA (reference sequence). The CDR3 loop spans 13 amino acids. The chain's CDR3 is CSAREFDGYGYTF. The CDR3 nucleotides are TGCAGTGCTAGAGAGTTTGACGGCTATGGCTACACCTTC.

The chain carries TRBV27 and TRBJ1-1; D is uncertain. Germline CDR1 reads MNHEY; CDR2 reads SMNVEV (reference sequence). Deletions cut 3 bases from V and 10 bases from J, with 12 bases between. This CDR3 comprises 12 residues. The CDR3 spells CASSFGRTPAFF. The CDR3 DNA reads TGTGCCAGCAGTTTTGGTAGGACTCCAGCTTTCTTT.

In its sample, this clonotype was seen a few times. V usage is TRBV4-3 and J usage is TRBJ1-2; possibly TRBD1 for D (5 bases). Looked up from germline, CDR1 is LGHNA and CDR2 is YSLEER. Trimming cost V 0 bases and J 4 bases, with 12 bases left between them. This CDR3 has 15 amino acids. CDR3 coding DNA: TGCGCCAGCAGCCAAGATGTAGGCAGGGCCTATGGCTACACCTTC. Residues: CASSQDVGRAYGYTF.

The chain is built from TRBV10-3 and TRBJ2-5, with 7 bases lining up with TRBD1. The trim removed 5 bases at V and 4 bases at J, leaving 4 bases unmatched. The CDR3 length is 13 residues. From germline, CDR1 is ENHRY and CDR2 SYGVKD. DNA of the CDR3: TGTGCCATCAGTCCGGGACAGCGAGAGACCCAGTACTTC. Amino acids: CAISPGQRETQYF.

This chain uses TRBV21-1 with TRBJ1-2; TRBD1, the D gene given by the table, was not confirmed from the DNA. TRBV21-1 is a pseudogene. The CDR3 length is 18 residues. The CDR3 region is CASSKKAQQGESNYGYTF. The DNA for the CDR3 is TGTGCCAGCAGCAAGAAGGCTCAACAGGGGGAATCTAACTATGGCTACACCTTC.

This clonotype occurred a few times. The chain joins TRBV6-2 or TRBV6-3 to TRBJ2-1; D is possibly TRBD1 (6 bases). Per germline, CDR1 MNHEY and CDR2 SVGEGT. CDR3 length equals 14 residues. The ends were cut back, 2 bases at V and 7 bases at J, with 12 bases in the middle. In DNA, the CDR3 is TGTGCCAGCAGTTACAGGACAGCCCCAAATGAGCAGTTCTTC. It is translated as CASSYRTAPNEQFF.

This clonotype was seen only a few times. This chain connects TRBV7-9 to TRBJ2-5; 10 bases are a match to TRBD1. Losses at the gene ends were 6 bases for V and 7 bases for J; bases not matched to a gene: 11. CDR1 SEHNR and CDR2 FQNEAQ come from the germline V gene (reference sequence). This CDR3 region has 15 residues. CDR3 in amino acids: CASSTGTGARRTQYF. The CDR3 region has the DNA TGTGCCAGCAGTACCGGGACAGGGGCCCGTAGGACCCAGTACTTC.

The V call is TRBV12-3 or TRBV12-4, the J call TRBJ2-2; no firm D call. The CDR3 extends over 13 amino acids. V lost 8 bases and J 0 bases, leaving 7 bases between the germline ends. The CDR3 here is CASEATNTGELFF. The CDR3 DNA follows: TGTGCCAGCGAGGCAACGAACACCGGGGAGCTGTTTTTT.

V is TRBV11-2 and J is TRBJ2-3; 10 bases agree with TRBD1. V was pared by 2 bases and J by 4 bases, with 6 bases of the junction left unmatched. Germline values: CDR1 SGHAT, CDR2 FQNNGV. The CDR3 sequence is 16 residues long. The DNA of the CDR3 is TGTGCCAGCAGCTTATGGGGACAGGGGAACCCAGATACGCAGTATTTT. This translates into CASSLWGQGNPDTQYF.

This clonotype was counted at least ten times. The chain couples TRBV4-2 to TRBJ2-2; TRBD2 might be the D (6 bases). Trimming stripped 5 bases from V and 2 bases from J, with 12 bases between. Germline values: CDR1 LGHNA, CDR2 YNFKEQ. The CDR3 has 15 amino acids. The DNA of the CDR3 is TGTGCCAGCAGCTCGCGGGACGAAAACACCGGGGAGCTGTTTTTT. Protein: CASSSRDENTGELFF.

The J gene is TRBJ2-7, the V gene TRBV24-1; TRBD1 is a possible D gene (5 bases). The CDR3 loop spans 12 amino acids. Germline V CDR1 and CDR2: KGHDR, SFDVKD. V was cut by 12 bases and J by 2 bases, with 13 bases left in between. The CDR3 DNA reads TGTGCCTCAGGGTGGCGTCCCTACGAGCAGTACTTC. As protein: CASGWRPYEQYF.

CDR3 protein: CASSLPTTGRGNTEAFF. The CDR3 DNA is TGTGCCAGCAGTTTACCTACGACAGGGAGAGGGAACACTGAAGCTTTCTTT. This rearrangement joins TRBV12-3 or TRBV12-4 to TRBJ1-1, with 7 bases identical to TRBD1. The trim removed 2 bases at V and 1 base at J, leaving 10 bases unmatched. The CDR3 extends over 17 amino acids.

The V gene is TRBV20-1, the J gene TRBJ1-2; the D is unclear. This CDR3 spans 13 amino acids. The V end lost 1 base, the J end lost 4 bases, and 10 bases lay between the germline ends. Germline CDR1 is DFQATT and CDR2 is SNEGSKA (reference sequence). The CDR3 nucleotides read TGCAGTGCTAGAGCTATGGACGGCTATGGCTACACCTTC. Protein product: CSARAMDGYGYTF.

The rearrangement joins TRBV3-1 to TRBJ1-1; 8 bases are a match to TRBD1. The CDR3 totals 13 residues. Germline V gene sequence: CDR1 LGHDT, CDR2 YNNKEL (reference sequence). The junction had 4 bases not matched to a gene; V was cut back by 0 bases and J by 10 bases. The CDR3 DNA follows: TGTGCCAGCAGCCAAGAAGGACAGGGTCGAGCTTTCTTT. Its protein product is CASSQEGQGRAFF.

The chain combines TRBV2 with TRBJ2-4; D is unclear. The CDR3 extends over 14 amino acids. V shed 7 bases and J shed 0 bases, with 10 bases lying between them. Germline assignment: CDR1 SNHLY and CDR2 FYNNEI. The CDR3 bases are TGTGCCAGCAACGATGGGTTAGCCAAAAACATTCAGTACTTC. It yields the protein CASNDGLAKNIQYF.

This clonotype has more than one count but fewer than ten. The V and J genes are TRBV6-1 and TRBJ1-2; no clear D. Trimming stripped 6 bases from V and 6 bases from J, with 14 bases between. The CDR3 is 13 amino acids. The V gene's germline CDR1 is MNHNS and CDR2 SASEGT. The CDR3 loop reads CASREGGENGYTF. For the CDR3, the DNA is TGTGCCAGCAGGGAGGGAGGTGAGAATGGCTACACCTTC.

The CDR3 sequence is CASSSPGMNEKLFF. The CDR3 bases are TGTGCCAGCAGTTCGCCGGGGATGAATGAAAAACTGTTTTTT. V usage is TRBV28 and J usage is TRBJ1-4, with D uncertain. The ends were cut back, 4 bases at V and 5 bases at J, with 11 bases in the middle. The CDR3 consists of 14 residues. Per germline, CDR1 MDHEN and CDR2 SYDVKM.